This T cell receptor (beta chain) was identified during a study of shared clonotypes between healthy human individuals. V shed 3 bases, J shed 3 bases, and the junction held 4 bases outside the gene matches. Germline lookup yields CDR1 MDHEN and CDR2 SYDVKM. This CDR3 contains 14 residues. The deep-level immunoSEQ assay was used. Using immunoSEQ multiplex PCR, the repertoire was profiled, and TCRdb retains in-frame clones only, with some absent. The sample includes fewer than 850,000 clones, 90% to 98% of them seen just once. CD8 cells regarded as naive lacked CD45RO, were positively chosen for CCR7, and omitted terminally differentiated effector memory CD45RA+ cells. In regard to this clone: Its cognate antigen is unknown.

Study-wide results and limits: Donor clonotype sharing was expected to depend on sequencing depth.

The chain employs TRBV28 and TRBJ2-7; 8 bases agree with TRBD2. What was sequenced was naive CD8+ T cells sorted from blood. The TCR sequence derives from a man aged 25-45 years in good health. The CDR3 here is CASSFVLAGYEQYF. CDR3 bases: TGTGCCAGCAGTTTCGTTCTAGCGGGCTACGAGCAGTACTTC.